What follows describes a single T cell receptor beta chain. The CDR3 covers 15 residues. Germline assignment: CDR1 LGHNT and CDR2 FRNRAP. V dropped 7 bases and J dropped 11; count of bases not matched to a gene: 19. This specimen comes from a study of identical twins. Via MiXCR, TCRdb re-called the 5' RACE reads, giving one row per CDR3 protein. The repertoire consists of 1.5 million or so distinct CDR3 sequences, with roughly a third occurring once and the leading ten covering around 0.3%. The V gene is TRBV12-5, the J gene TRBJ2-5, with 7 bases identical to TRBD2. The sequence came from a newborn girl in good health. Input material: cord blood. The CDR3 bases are TGTGCTAGTGCCCCACGAGCAGGACTAGGCAATGAGCAGTACTTC. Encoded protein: CASAPRAGLGNEQYF.